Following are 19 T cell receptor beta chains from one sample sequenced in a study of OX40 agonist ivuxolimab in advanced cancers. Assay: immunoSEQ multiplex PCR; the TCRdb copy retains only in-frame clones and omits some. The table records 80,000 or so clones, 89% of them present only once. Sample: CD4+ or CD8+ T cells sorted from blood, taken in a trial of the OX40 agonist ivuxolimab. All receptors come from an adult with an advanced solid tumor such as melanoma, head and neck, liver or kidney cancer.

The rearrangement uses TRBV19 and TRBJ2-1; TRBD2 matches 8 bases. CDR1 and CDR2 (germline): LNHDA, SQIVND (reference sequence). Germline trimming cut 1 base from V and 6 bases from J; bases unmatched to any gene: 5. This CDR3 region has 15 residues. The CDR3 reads CASSIGTSGSNEQFF. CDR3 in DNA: TGTGCCAGTAGTATAGGAACTAGCGGTAGCAATGAGCAGTTCTTC.

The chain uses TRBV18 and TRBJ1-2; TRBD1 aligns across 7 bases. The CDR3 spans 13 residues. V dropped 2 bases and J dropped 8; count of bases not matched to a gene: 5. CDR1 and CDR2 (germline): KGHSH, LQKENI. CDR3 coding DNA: TGTGCCAGCTCACCAAGCGGGACAGTCGGCTACACCTTC. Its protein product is CASSPSGTVGYTF.

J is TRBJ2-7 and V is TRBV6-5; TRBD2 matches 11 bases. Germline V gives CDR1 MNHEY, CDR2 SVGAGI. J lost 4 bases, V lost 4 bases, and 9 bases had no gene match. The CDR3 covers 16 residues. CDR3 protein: CASSSLSGRAGYEQYF. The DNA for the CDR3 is TGTGCCAGCAGTTCCCTTAGCGGGAGGGCCGGGTACGAGCAGTACTTC.

CDR3: CASRAEGARTGELFF. CDR3 DNA sequence: TGTGCCAGCCGCGCAGAAGGGGCCAGGACCGGGGAGCTGTTTTTT. The chain is built from TRBV5-8 and TRBJ2-2; TRBD1 might be the D (5 bases). V was shortened by 7 bases and J by 5 bases, with 18 bases between the two germline ends. CDR3 length: 15 residues. Germline V gene lookup returns CDR1 SGHTS and CDR2 YDEGEE.

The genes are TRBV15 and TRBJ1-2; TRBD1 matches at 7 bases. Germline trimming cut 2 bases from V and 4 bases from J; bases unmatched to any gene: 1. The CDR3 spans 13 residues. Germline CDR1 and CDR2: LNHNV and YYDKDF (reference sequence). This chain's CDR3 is CATSRRDSYGYTF. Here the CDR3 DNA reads TGTGCCACCAGCAGACGGGACAGCTATGGCTACACCTTC. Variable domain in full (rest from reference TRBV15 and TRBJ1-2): DAMVIQNPRYQVTQFGKPVTLSCSQTLNHNVMYWYQQKSSQAPKLLFHYYDKDFNNEADTPDNFQSRRPNTSFCFLDIRSPGLGDTAMYLCATSRRDSYGYTFGSGTRLTVV.

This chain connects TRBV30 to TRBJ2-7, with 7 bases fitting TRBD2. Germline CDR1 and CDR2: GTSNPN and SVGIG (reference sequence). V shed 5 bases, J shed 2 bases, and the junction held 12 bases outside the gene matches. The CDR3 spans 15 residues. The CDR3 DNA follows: TGTGCCTGGGGACCGGGGCTGGCGGGAGCCTACGAGCAGTACTTC. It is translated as CAWGPGLAGAYEQYF.

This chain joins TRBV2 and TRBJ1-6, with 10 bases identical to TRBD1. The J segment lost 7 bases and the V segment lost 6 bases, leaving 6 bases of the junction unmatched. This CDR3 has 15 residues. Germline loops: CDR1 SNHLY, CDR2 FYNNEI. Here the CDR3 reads CASRTTGGENSPLHF. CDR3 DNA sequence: TGTGCCAGCAGGACGACAGGGGGCGAGAATTCACCCCTCCACTTT.

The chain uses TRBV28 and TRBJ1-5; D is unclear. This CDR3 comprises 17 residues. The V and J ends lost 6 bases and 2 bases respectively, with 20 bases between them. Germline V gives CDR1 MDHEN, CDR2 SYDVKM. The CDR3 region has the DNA TGTGCCAGCAGCCCCCAATCCCTCAGTGACTGCAATCAGCCCCAGCATTTT. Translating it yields CASSPQSLSDCNQPQHF.

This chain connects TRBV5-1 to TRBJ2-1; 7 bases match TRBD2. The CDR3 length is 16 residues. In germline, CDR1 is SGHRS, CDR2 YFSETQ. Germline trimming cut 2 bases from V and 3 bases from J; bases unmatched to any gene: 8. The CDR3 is CASSLWGRGGYNEQFF. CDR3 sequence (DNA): TGCGCCAGCAGCTTATGGGGGAGGGGAGGCTACAATGAGCAGTTCTTC.

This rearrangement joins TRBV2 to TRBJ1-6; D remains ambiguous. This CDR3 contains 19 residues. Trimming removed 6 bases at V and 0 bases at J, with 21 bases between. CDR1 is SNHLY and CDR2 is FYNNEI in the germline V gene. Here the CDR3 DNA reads TGTGCCAGCAGGATAGGGCCAGCCGAGAGTAGCTCCTATAATTCACCCCTCCACTTT. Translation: CASRIGPAESSSYNSPLHF.

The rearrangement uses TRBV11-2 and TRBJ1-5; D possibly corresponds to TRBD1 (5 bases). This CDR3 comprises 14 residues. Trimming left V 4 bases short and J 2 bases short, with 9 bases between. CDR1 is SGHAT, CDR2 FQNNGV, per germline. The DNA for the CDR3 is TGTGCCAGCAGCTCGGGGGTAGGCAATCAGCCCCAGCATTTT. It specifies CASSSGVGNQPQHF.

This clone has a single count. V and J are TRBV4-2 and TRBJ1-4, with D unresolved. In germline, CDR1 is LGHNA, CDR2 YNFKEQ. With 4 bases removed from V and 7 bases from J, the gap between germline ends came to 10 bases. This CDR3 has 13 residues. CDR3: CASSLPRGEKLFF. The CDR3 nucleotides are TGTGCCAGCAGCCTGCCCCGGGGTGAAAAACTGTTTTTT.

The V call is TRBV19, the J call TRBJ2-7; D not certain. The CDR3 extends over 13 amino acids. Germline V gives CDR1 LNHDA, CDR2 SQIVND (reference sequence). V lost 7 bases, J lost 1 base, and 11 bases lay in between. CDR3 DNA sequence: TGTGCCAGTACCCCTCGTGGATCCTACGAGCAGTACTTC. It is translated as CASTPRGSYEQYF.

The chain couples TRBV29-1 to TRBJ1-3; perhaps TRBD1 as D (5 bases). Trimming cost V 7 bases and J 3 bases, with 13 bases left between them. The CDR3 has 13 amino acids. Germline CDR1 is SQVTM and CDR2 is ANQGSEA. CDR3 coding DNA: TGCAGCGGGTGGGGACGGCGTGGAAACACCATATATTTT. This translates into CSGWGRRGNTIYF.

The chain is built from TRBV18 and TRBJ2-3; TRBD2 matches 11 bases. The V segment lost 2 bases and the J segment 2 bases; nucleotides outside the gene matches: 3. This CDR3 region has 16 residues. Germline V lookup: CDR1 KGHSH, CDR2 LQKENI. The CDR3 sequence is CASSPSSGRFTDTQYF. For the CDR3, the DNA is TGTGCCAGCTCACCATCTAGCGGGAGGTTCACAGATACGCAGTATTTT.

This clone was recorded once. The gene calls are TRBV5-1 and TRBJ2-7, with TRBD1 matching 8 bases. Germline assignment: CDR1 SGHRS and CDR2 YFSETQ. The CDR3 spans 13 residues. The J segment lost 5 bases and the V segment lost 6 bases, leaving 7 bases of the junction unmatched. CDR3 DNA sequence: TGCGCCAGCACGGACCCAGGGGGCGACGAGCAGTACTTC. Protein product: CASTDPGGDEQYF.

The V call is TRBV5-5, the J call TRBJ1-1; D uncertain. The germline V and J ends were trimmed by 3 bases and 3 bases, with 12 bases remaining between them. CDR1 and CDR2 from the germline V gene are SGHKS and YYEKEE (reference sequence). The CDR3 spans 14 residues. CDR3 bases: TGTGCCAGCAGCTCGTTCCCTAGGGACACTGAAGCTTTCTTT. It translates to CASSSFPRDTEAFF.

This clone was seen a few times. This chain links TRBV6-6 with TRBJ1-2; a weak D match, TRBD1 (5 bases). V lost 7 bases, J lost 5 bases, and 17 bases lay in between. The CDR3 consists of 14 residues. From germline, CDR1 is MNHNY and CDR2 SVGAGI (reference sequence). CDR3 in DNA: TGTGCCAGCACCGGAGGGGCCGCGGCGTATGGCTACACCTTC. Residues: CASTGGAAAYGYTF.

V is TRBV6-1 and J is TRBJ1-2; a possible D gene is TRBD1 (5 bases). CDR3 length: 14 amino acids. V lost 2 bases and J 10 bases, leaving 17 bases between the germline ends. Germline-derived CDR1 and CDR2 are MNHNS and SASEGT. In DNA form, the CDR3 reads TGTGCCAGCAGTGAAAACTTGCCGGGGCTGGTCTACACCTTC. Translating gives CASSENLPGLVYTF.